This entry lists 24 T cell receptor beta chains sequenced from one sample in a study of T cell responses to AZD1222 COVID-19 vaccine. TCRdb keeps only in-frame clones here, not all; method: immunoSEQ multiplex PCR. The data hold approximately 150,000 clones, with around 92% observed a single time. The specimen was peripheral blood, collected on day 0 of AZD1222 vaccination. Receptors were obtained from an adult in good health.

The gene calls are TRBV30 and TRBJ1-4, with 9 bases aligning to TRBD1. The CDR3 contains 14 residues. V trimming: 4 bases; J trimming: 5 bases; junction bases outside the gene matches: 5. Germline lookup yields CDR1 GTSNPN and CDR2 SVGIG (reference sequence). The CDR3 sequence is CAWNGGQGNEKLFF. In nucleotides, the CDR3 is TGTGCCTGGAATGGGGGACAGGGAAATGAAAAACTGTTTTTT.

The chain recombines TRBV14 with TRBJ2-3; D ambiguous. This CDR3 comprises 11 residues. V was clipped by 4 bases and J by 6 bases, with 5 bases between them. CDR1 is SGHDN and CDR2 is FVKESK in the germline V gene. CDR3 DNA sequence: TGTGCCAGCAGCCCCTCGGATACGCAGTATTTT. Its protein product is CASSPSDTQYF. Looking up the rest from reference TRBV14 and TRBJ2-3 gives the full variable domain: EAGVTQFPSHSVIEKGQTVTLRCDPISGHDNLYWYRRVMGKEIKFLLHFVKESKQDESGMPNNRFLAERTGGTYSTLKVQPAELEDSGVYFCASSPSDTQYFGPGTRLTVL.

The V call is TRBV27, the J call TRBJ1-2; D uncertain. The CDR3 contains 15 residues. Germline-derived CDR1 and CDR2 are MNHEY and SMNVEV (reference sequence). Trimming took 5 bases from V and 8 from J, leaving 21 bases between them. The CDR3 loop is CASSAGPLPVIGYTF. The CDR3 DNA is TGTGCCAGCAGTGCGGGCCCTCTGCCTGTTATAGGCTACACCTTC.

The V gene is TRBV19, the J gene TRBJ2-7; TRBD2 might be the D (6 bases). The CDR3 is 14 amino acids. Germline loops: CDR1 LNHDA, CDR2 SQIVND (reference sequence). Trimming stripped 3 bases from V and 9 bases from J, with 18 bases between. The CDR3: CASSIGPRLGGQYF. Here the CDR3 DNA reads TGTGCCAGTAGTATTGGGCCGCGCCTGGGGGGGCAGTACTTC.

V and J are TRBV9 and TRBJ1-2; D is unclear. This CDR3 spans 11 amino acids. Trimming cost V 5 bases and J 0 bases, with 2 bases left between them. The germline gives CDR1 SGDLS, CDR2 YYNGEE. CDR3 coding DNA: TGTGCCAGCAGGGCTAACTATGGCTACACCTTC. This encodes CASRANYGYTF.

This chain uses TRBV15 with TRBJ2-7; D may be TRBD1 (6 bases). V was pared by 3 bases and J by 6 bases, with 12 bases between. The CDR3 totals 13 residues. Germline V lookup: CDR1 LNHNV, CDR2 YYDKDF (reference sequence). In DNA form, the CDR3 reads TGTGCCACCAGCAGCAGGACAGTTCCCGAGCAGTACTTC. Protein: CATSSRTVPEQYF.

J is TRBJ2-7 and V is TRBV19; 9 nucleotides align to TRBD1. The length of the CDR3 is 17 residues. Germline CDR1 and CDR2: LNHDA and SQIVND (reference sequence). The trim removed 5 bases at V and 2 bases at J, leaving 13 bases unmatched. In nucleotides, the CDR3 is TGTGCCAGTAGTCGAGAGGCAGGGACAGGGCCTACCTACGAGCAGTACTTC. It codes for CASSREAGTGPTYEQYF.

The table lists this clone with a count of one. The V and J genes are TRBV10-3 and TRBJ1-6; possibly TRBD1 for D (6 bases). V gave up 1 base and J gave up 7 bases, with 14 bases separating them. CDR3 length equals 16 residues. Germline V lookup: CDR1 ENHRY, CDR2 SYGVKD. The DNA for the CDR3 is TGTGCCATCAGTGAGTTTTCAGGGGCGCCGAATTCACCCCTCCACTTT. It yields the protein CAISEFSGAPNSPLHF.

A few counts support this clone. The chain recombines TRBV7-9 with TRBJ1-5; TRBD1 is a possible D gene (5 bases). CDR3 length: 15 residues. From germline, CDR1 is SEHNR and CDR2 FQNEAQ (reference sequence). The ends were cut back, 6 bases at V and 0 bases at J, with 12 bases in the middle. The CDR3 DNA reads TGTGCCAGCAGTTCACAGGATACTAGCAATCAGCCCCAGCATTTT. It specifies CASSSQDTSNQPQHF.

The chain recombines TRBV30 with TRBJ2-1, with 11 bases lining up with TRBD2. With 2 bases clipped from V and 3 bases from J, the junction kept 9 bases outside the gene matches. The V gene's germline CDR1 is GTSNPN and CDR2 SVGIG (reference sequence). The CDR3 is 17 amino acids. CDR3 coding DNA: TGTGCCTGGAGTTCACTACTAGCGGGGGACAACTACAATGAGCAGTTCTTC. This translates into CAWSSLLAGDNYNEQFF.

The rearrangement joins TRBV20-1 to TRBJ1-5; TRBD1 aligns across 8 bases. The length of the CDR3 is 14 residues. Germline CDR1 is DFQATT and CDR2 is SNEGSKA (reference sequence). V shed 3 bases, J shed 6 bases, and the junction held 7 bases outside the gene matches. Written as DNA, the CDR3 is TGCAGTGCTAGTGGCAGGGGGCGAGGTCAGCCCCAGCATTTT. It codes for CSASGRGRGQPQHF.

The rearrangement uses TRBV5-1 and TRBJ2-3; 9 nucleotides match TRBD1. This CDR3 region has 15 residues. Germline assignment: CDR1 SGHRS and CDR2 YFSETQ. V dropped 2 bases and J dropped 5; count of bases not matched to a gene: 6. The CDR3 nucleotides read TGCGCCAGCAGCTTACAGGGGGCGCGGGGAGATACGCAGTATTTT. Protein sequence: CASSLQGARGDTQYF. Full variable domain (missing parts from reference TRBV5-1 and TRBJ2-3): KAGVTQTPRYLIKTRGQQVTLSCSPISGHRSVSWYQQTPGQGLQFLFEYFSETQRNKGNFPGRFSGRQFSNSRSEMNVSTLELGDSALYLCASSLQGARGDTQYFGPGTRLTVL.

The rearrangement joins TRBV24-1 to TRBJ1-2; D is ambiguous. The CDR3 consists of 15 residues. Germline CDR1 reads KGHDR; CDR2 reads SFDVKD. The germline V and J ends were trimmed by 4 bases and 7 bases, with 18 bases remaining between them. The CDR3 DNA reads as TGTGCCACCAGTGACACGGACTCCTCAAAGGGTGGCTACACCTTC. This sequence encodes CATSDTDSSKGGYTF.

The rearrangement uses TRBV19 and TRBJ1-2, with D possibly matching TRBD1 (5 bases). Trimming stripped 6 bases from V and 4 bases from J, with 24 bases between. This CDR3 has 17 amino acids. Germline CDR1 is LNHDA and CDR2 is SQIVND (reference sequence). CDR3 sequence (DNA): TGTGCCAGTAGCGCTACCGGGACTCAGGGACTCATCTATGGCTACACCTTC. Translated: CASSATGTQGLIYGYTF.

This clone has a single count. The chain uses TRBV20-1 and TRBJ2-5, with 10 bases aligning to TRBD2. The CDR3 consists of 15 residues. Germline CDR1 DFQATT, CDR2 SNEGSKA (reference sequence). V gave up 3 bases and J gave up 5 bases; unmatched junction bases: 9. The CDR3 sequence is CSASERGGLGETQYF. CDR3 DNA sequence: TGCAGTGCTAGTGAGCGGGGGGGCCTTGGGGAGACCCAGTACTTC.

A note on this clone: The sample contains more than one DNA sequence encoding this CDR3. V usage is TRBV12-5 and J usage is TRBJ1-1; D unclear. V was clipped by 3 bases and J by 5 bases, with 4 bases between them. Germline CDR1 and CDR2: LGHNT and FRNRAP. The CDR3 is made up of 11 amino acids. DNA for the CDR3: TGTGCTAGTGGTTTAGGGACTGAAGCTTTCTTT. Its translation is CASGLGTEAFF.

The CDR3, as DNA: TGCGCCAGCAGCGGAGTGACAGGGCGCACAGATACGCAGTATTTT. Encoded protein: CASSGVTGRTDTQYF. This chain connects TRBV5-1 to TRBJ2-3; 7 positions agree with TRBD1. With 4 bases clipped from V and 1 base from J, the junction kept 6 bases outside the gene matches. Germline assignment: CDR1 SGHRS and CDR2 YFSETQ. This CDR3 region has 15 residues.

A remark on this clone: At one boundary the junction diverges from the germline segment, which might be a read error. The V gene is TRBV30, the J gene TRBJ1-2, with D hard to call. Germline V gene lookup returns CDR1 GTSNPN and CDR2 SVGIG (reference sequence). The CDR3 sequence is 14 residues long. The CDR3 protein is CAWSAHGPGYDYTF. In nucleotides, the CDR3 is TGTGCCTGGAGTGCGCACGGGCCGGGTTATGACTACACCTTC.

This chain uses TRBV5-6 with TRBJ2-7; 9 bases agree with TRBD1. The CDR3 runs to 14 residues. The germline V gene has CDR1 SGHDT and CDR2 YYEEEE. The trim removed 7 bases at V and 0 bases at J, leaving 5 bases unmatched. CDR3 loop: CASPDRGPSYEQYF. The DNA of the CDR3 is TGTGCCAGCCCGGACAGGGGTCCCTCCTACGAGCAGTACTTC. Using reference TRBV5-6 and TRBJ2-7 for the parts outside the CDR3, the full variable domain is DAGVTQSPTHLIKTRGQQVTLRCSPKSGHDTVSWYQQALGQGPQFIFQYYEEEERQRGNFPDRFSGHQFPNYSSELNVNALLLGDSALYLCASPDRGPSYEQYFGPGTRLTVT.

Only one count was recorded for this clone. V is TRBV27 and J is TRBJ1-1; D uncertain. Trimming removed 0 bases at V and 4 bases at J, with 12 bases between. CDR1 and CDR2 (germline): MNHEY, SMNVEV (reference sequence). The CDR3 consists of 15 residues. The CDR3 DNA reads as TGTGCCAGCAGTTTATCAGCCCTGCCGAGCACTGAAGCTTTCTTT. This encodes CASSLSALPSTEAFF.

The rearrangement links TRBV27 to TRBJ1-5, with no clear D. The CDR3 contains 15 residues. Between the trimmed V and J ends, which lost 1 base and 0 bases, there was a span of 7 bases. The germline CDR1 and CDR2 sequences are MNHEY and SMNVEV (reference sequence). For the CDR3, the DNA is TGTGCCAGCAGTTTATATCCCTCTAGCAATCAGCCCCAGCATTTT. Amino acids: CASSLYPSSNQPQHF.

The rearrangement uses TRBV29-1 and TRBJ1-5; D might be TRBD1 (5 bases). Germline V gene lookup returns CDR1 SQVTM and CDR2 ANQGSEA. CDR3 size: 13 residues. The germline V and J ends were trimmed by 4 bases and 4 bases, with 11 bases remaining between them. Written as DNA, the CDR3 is TGCAGCGTTGGATGGGGGACTAATCAGCCCCAGCATTTT. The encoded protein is CSVGWGTNQPQHF.

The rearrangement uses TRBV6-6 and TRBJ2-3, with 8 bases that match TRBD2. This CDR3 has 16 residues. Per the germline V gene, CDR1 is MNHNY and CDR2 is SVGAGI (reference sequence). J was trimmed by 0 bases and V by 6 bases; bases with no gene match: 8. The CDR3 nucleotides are TGTGCCAGCAGCCAATCGGGGGGGGTCAGCACAGATACGCAGTATTTT. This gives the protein CASSQSGGVSTDTQYF.

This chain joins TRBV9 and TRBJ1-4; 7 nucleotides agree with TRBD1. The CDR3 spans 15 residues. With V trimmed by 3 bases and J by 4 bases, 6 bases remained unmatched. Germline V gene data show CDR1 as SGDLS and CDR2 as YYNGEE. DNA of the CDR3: TGTGCCAGCAGCGACCGGGACAGTATTAATGAAAAACTGTTTTTT. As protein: CASSDRDSINEKLFF.